Listed below are T cell receptor beta chains from one sample, sequenced in a study of blood T cell repertoires in COVID-19. Produced via immunoSEQ multiplex PCR; TCRdb's table is partial and in-frame only. Here the sample spans about 81,000 clones, more than 70% being singletons. Sequencing was performed on peripheral blood. The receptors originated from a woman between 70 and 85 years old with acute or convalescent COVID-19. CDR3s include the opening cysteine and the closing phenylalanine or tryptophan. A D gene is named only where the DNA matches it firmly. Only some rows state a clone size, as once, few, many or a class for expanded clones.

v_call,clone_size,j_call,d_call,cdr3_nt,cdr3_aa
TRBV10-3,-,TRBJ1-2,TRBD1,TGTGCCATCAGTGGAATCGAGGGGGCGTTTGGTGGCTACACCTTC,CAISGIEGAFGGYTF
TRBV6-1,-,TRBJ2-2,-,TGTGCCAGCAGTGAAGCGCTTCGGGGGAGCGGGACCGGGGAGCTGTTTTTT,CASSEALRGSGTGELFF
TRBV5-1,-,TRBJ2-2,TRBD2,TGCGCCAGCAGCTTGGCCACTAGCGGGAACACCGGGGAGCTGTTTTTT,CASSLATSGNTGELFF
TRBV3-1/TRBV3-2,-,TRBJ2-1,-,TGTGCCAGCAGCCAATCAACGGGCTCCTACAATGAGCAGTTCTTC,CASSQSTGSYNEQFF
TRBV2,-,TRBJ2-6,TRBD1,TGTGCCAGCAGAAAACGTTCGGGGGCGACGGACAGGGATCGGTCTGGGGCCAACGTCCTGACTTTC,CASRKRSGATDRDRSGANVLTF
TRBV5-6,-,TRBJ1-5,-,TGTGCCAGCAGCTTCGGGGGAGGTCAGCCCCAGCATTTT,CASSFGGGQPQHF
TRBV7-9,few,TRBJ2-1,-,TGTGCCAGCAGCTTAACTAGCACCTACAATGAGCAGTTCTTC,CASSLTSTYNEQFF
TRBV28,-,TRBJ1-2,-,TGTGCCAGCAGCTTATCCACAGCAGACTATGGCTACACCTTC,CASSLSTADYGYTF
TRBV14,-,TRBJ2-1,-,TGTGCCAGCAGCCAGGCCAGGGCGAATGAGCAGTTCTTC,CASSQARANEQFF
TRBV7-8,-,TRBJ1-5,-,TGTGCCAGCAGCTTAGGTTCCGGGACAATGAATCAGCCCCAGCATTTT,CASSLGSGTMNQPQHF
TRBV2,-,TRBJ2-2,TRBD2,TGTGCCAGCACCGCTAGCGGGGGGGCTGGGATCGGGGAGCTGTTTTTT,CASTASGGAGIGELFF
TRBV10-2,-,TRBJ2-5,-,TGCGCCAGCAGTGAGTCGATGGACACCGCGGACCAGTACTTC,CASSESMDTADQYF
TRBV11-3,-,TRBJ2-5,-,TGTGCCAGCAGCTTAGATCCGGTGTCAGAGACCCAGTACTTC,CASSLDPVSETQYF
TRBV27,once,TRBJ2-5,-,TGTGCCAGCAGTGATGTAGCCCAAGGCGGAGAGACCCAGTACTTC,CASSDVAQGGETQYF
TRBV29-1,-,TRBJ1-1,-,TGCAGCGTTTCGGACAGTATGAACACTGAAGCTTTCTTT,CSVSDSMNTEAFF
TRBV5-6,-,TRBJ2-1,-,TGTGCCAGCAGCTTGCTCGTGGTAGTCGGCAATGAGCAGTTCTTC,CASSLLVVVGNEQFF
TRBV2,-,TRBJ2-2,TRBD2,TGTGCCAGCAAAGCTAGCGGGGGCAACACCGGGGAGCTGTTTTTT,CASKASGGNTGELFF
TRBV6-5,-,TRBJ1-1,-,TGTGCCAGCAGCCCGCAGACAGTCGCTGAAGCTTTCTTT,CASSPQTVAEAFF
TRBV28,-,TRBJ2-6,-,TGTGCCAGCACCACCGGGGGGGCCAACGTCCTGACTTTC,CASTTGGANVLTF
TRBV7-8,few,TRBJ2-1,TRBD1,TGTGCCACCTATAGACAGGGGGGAGGGTATGAGCAGTTCTTC,CATYRQGGGYEQFF
TRBV12-3/TRBV12-4,-,TRBJ1-5,-,-,CASSSSPGQRHF
TRBV6-5,-,TRBJ1-2,TRBD1,TGTGCCAGCAGAATGGGACAGGGTTATGGCTACACCTTC,CASRMGQGYGYTF
TRBV10-2,-,TRBJ1-5,-,TGCGCCAGCAGTGAGTCGCCGGGGAATAGCAATCAGCCCCAGCATTTT,CASSESPGNSNQPQHF
TRBV6-5,-,TRBJ1-6,TRBD1,TGTGCCAGCAGCACAGGGGTAGAGTCACCCCTCCACTTT,CASSTGVESPLHF
TRBV2,-,TRBJ1-5,-,TGTGCCAGCAGTGAAATTTGGTCGGCTCCTGGGGAGTATCAGCCCCAGCATTTT,CASSEIWSAPGEYQPQHF
TRBV19,-,TRBJ2-2,TRBD2,TGTGCCAGTGCACTAGCGGGAGACTCCGGGGAGCTGTTTTTT,CASALAGDSGELFF
TRBV25-1,-,TRBJ1-5,-,TGTGCCAGCAGTGAAGCCAGGGGCTCCAATCAGCCCCAGCATTTT,CASSEARGSNQPQHF
TRBV25-1,few,TRBJ2-3,-,TGTGCCAGCACCCAGGGAAGGGGATGGTATTTT,CASTQGRGWYF
TRBV18,-,TRBJ2-3,-,TGTGCCAGCTCACCGACAGTTAGCACAGATACGCAGTATTTT,CASSPTVSTDTQYF
TRBV10-3,-,TRBJ1-4,TRBD1,TGTGCCATCAGCTATGACAGGGTAACTGAAAAACTGTTTTTT,CAISYDRVTEKLFF
TRBV6-2/TRBV6-3,few,TRBJ2-2,TRBD2,TGTGCCAGCAGTTACACTTCAACCCGCGGGGGCGGGGAGCTGTTTTTT,CASSYTSTRGGGELFF
TRBV29-1,-,TRBJ1-2,-,TGCAGCGTCATCCAGGGGAGAATAAATGGCTACACCTTC,CSVIQGRINGYTF
TRBV5-1,-,TRBJ2-1,-,TGCGCCAGCAGCCCCCAGGGCCGCTCCTACAATGAGCAGTTCTTC,CASSPQGRSYNEQFF
TRBV2,few,TRBJ1-2,TRBD1,TGTGCCAGCAAGGACAGGGCCCTTTCTGGCTACACCTTC,CASKDRALSGYTF
TRBV12-3/TRBV12-4,few,TRBJ2-1,TRBD1,TGTGCCAGCAGTTTGGAGGACAGGGTTCAGTTCTTC,CASSLEDRVQFF
TRBV3-1/TRBV3-2,-,TRBJ2-2,-,TGTGCCAGCAGCCAAGGCCACACCGGGGAGTTGTTTTTT,CASSQGHTGELFF